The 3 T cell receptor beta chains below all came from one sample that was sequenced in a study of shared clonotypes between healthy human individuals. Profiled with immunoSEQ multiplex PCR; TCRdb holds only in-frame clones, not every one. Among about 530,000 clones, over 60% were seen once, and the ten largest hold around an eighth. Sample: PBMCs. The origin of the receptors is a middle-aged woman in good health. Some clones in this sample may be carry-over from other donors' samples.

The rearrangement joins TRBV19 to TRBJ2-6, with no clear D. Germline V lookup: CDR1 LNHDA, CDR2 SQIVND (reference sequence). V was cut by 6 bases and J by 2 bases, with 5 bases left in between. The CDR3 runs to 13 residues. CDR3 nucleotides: TGTGCCAGTAGCACGACTGGGGCCAACGTCCTGACTTTC. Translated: CASSTTGANVLTF. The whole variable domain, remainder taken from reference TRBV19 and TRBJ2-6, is DGGITQSPKYLFRKEGQNVTLSCEQNLNHDAMYWYRQDPGQGLRLIYYSQIVNDFQKGDIAEGYSVSREKKESFPLTVTSAQKNPTAFYLCASSTTGANVLTFGAGSRLTVL.

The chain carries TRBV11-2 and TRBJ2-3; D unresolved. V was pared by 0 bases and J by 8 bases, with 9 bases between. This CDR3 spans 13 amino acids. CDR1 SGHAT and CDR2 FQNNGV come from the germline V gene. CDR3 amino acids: CASSLDQARTQYF. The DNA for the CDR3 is TGTGCCAGCAGCTTAGATCAGGCACGTACGCAGTATTTT. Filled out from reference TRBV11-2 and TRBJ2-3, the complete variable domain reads EAGVAQSPRYKIIEKRQSVAFWCNPISGHATLYWYQQILGQGPKLLIQFQNNGVVDDSQLPKDRFSAERLKGVDSTLKIQPAKLEDSAVYLCASSLDQARTQYFGPGTRLTVL.

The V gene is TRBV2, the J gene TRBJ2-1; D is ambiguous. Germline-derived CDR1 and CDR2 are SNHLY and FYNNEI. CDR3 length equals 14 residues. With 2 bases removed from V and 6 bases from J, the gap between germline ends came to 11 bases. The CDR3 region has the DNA TGTGCCAGCAGTGAAACGGGTCTGCGCAATGAGCAGTTCTTC. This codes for CASSETGLRNEQFF. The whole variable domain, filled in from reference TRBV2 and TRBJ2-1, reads EPEVTQTPSHQVTQMGQEVILRCVPISNHLYFYWYRQILGQKVEFLVSFYNNEISEKSEIFDDQFSVERPDGSNFTLKIRSTKLEDSAMYFCASSETGLRNEQFFGPGTRLTVL.